The 25 T cell receptor beta chains presented below share a single source sample, sequenced in a study of T cells after somatic rescue of genetic block. The table came from immunoSEQ multiplex PCR; TCRdb's copy has only in-frame clones and leaves some out. Of over 10,000 clones in the sample, 65% to 85% were seen once. The sample comprised peripheral blood mononuclear cells (PBMCs). These receptors all come from a boy under 18.

This chain uses TRBV18 with TRBJ2-7; 9 nucleotides agree with TRBD1. The junction had 2 bases not matched to a gene; V was cut back by 2 bases and J by 3 bases. CDR3 length: 14 amino acids. CDR1 KGHSH and CDR2 LQKENI come from the germline V gene. CDR3 nucleotide sequence: TGTGCCAGCTCACCAGGGACAGGGTTCTACGAGCAGTACTTC. Protein: CASSPGTGFYEQYF. The variable domain in full, completed from reference TRBV18 and TRBJ2-7, reads NAGVMQNPRHLVRRRGQEARLRCSPMKGHSHVYWYRQLPEEGLKFMVYLQKENIIDESGMPKERFSAEFPKEGPSILRIQQVVRGDSAAYFCASSPGTGFYEQYFGPGTRLTVT.

The chain is built from TRBV13 and TRBJ2-2; a weak D match, TRBD2 (6 bases). There are 16 residues in the CDR3. The germline gives CDR1 PRHDT, CDR2 FYEKMQ (reference sequence). The germline V and J ends were trimmed by 5 bases and 1 base, with 14 bases remaining between them. The CDR3 sequence: CASSLDYQRNTGELFF. The CDR3 DNA follows: TGTGCCAGCAGCCTGGACTACCAGAGGAACACCGGGGAGCTGTTTTTT.

The chain links TRBV11-2 to TRBJ2-1; tentative D call: TRBD1 (6 bases). There are 14 residues in the CDR3. Germline V lookup: CDR1 SGHAT, CDR2 FQNNGV. V gave up 6 bases and J gave up 3 bases, with 12 bases separating them. CDR3 amino acids: CASRIRDNYNEQFF. The CDR3 DNA follows: TGTGCCAGCAGAATCCGGGACAACTACAATGAGCAGTTCTTC.

V and J are TRBV7-9 and TRBJ2-7; no clear D. The CDR3 runs 14 residues. V lost 5 bases to trimming and J lost 0 bases, with 11 bases between them. CDR1 is SEHNR, CDR2 FQNEAQ, per germline (reference sequence). CDR3 sequence reads: CASSDFLLSYEQYF. In DNA form, the CDR3 reads TGTGCCAGCAGCGACTTTCTCCTCTCCTACGAGCAGTACTTC.

V usage is TRBV28 and J usage is TRBJ1-3, with 7 positions matching TRBD1. Germline CDR1 MDHEN, CDR2 SYDVKM. CDR3 size: 15 residues. The junction had 6 bases not matched to a gene; V was cut back by 7 bases and J by 0 bases. DNA for the CDR3: TGTGCCAGCATCGAAGCAGGGGGCTCTGGAAACACCATATATTTT. Protein product: CASIEAGGSGNTIYF.

This clone was seen a few times. The chain couples TRBV14 to TRBJ1-5; D is unresolved. The CDR3 loop spans 12 amino acids. CDR1 is SGHDN and CDR2 is FVKESK in the germline V gene. The V gene lost 2 bases and the J gene lost 6 bases, with 5 bases spanning the gap. For the CDR3, the DNA is TGTGCCAGCAGCCAATTCGGTCAGCCCCAGCATTTT. Encoded protein: CASSQFGQPQHF. Looking up the rest from reference TRBV14 and TRBJ1-5 gives the full variable domain: EAGVTQFPSHSVIEKGQTVTLRCDPISGHDNLYWYRRVMGKEIKFLLHFVKESKQDESGMPNNRFLAERTGGTYSTLKVQPAELEDSGVYFCASSQFGQPQHFGDGTRLSIL.

This sequence joins TRBV10-3 and TRBJ1-4; D unclear. With 0 bases removed from V and 5 bases from J, the gap between germline ends came to 4 bases. Germline V gene sequence: CDR1 ENHRY, CDR2 SYGVKD. This CDR3 spans 13 amino acids. The CDR3 protein is CAISESGNEKLFF. The CDR3 DNA is TGTGCCATCAGTGAGTCGGGGAATGAAAAACTGTTTTTT.

The chain employs TRBV6-6 and TRBJ1-6; unclear D gene. The CDR3 sequence is 15 residues long. V lost 10 bases to trimming and J lost 5 bases, with 18 bases between them. Per germline, CDR1 MNHNY and CDR2 SVGAGI (reference sequence). CDR3 DNA: TGTGCCACCCTCCCCGGAGGGCGTGATAATTCACCCCTCCACTTT. As protein: CATLPGGRDNSPLHF.

The CDR3 region has the DNA TGTGCCAGCAGCTATATCGAAGGTGTCCCCTACGAGCAGTACTTC. This translates into CASSYIEGVPYEQYF. The V gene is TRBV11-2, the J gene TRBJ2-7; no clear D gene. Germline V gene data show CDR1 as SGHAT and CDR2 as FQNNGV. V lost 4 bases, J lost 2 bases, and 15 bases lay in between. The CDR3 length is 15 residues.

This clone has more than one count but fewer than ten. The chain combines TRBV15 with TRBJ1-2; D not resolved. The germline V gene encodes CDR1 LNHNV and CDR2 YYDKDF (reference sequence). CDR3 length: 18 amino acids. The V gene lost 0 bases and the J gene lost 4 bases, with 21 bases spanning the gap. CDR3 coding DNA: TGTGCCACCAGCAGAGAGCCCCTTCGACATGGATTTATCTATGGCTACACCTTC. Amino acids: CATSREPLRHGFIYGYTF.

This chain links TRBV6-1 with TRBJ1-2; D is perhaps TRBD1 (5 bases). V dropped 5 bases and J dropped 4 bases, with 14 bases sitting between them. Germline loops: CDR1 MNHNS, CDR2 SASEGT. The CDR3 contains 14 residues. CDR3 protein: CASSPQGPIYGYTF. In DNA, the CDR3 is TGTGCCAGCAGTCCGCAGGGTCCGATCTATGGCTACACCTTC.

V is TRBV7-9 and J is TRBJ1-2; D not resolved. CDR1 and CDR2 (germline): SEHNR, FQNEAQ (reference sequence). CDR3 length: 15 residues. The V and J ends lost 1 base and 7 bases respectively, with 16 bases between them. This chain's CDR3 is CASSLGYSQLGGYTF. The CDR3 DNA sequence: TGTGCCAGCAGCTTAGGGTACAGTCAGCTAGGTGGCTACACCTTC.

The V gene is TRBV18, the J gene TRBJ1-4; perhaps TRBD1 as D (5 bases). Trimming took off 1 base at V and 7 bases at J, with 16 bases between the two ends. The CDR3 consists of 16 residues. CDR1 and CDR2 from the germline V gene are KGHSH and LQKENI. CDR3 protein: CASSPLGVSRAEKLFF. The CDR3 DNA reads TGTGCCAGCTCACCACTCGGGGTAAGCAGGGCTGAAAAACTGTTTTTT.

This rearrangement joins TRBV5-1 to TRBJ2-7, with D possibly matching TRBD1 (5 bases). Germline V gene sequence: CDR1 SGHRS, CDR2 YFSETQ. The CDR3 has 13 amino acids. Trimming took 2 bases from V and 4 from J, leaving 10 bases between them. The CDR3, as DNA: TGCGCCAGCAGCTTTGCAGGGTGGTACGAGCAGTACTTC. Protein: CASSFAGWYEQYF.

This clone was seen a few times. The V and J genes are TRBV9 and TRBJ1-3, with no clear D. Germline V lookup: CDR1 SGDLS, CDR2 YYNGEE. Trimming stripped 4 bases from V and 1 base from J, with 9 bases between. CDR3 size: 14 residues. CDR3 in amino acids: CASSLGPSGNTIYF. CDR3 nucleotide sequence: TGTGCCAGCAGCCTCGGACCTTCTGGAAACACCATATATTTT. The whole variable domain, filled in from reference TRBV9 and TRBJ1-3, reads DSGVTQTPKHLITATGQRVTLRCSPRSGDLSVYWYQQSLDQGLQFLIQYYNGEERAKGNILERFSAQQFPDLHSELNLSSLELGDSALYFCASSLGPSGNTIYFGEGSWLTVV.

The chain links TRBV19 to TRBJ2-7; D is possibly TRBD1 (6 bases). The V end was cut by 5 bases, the J end by 6 bases, with 17 bases between. Germline CDR1 and CDR2: LNHDA and SQIVND (reference sequence). The CDR3 is 14 amino acids. The CDR3 sequence: CASSFTFPGAEQYF. CDR3 bases: TGTGCCAGTAGTTTTACCTTCCCAGGGGCCGAGCAGTACTTC.

The chain carries TRBV6-6 and TRBJ1-2, with a weak D call TRBD1 (5 bases). Germline CDR1 is MNHNY and CDR2 is SVGAGI (reference sequence). Trimming took 5 bases from V and 5 from J, leaving 12 bases between them. The CDR3 sequence is 13 residues long. The chain's CDR3 is CASSTGSPYGYTF. The CDR3, as DNA: TGTGCCAGCAGTACAGGTTCACCATATGGCTACACCTTC.

This sequence joins TRBV28 and TRBJ1-5; 9 bases fit TRBD1. CDR1 is MDHEN and CDR2 is SYDVKM in the germline V gene. The CDR3 extends over 17 amino acids. V dropped 2 bases and J dropped 4; count of bases not matched to a gene: 9. Here the CDR3 reads CASSLNRGTGWNQPQHF. The CDR3 DNA follows: TGTGCCAGCAGTTTAAATCGGGGGACAGGGTGGAATCAGCCCCAGCATTTT.

The rearrangement joins TRBV4-1 to TRBJ1-2; 9 bases match TRBD1. Per germline, CDR1 MGHRA and CDR2 YSYEKL. This CDR3 contains 15 residues. V lost 1 base to trimming and J lost 4 bases; unmatched junction nucleotides: 4. The CDR3 DNA sequence: TGCGCCAGCAGCCAAGGAGGACAGGGGAGCTATGGCTACACCTTC. Its translation is CASSQGGQGSYGYTF.

The chain couples TRBV7-9 to TRBJ2-3; D ambiguous. This CDR3 contains 13 residues. V lost 3 bases, J lost 3 bases, and 7 bases lay in between. Germline CDR1 reads SEHNR; CDR2 reads FQNEAQ (reference sequence). CDR3 protein: CASSLVGTDTQYF. DNA of the CDR3: TGTGCCAGCAGCTTGGTGGGAACAGATACGCAGTATTTT.

The CDR3 DNA follows: TGTGCCAGCAGCGGGGACCTAAAGAGCTACGAGCAGTACTTC. This codes for CASSGDLKSYEQYF. The rearrangement links TRBV21-1 to TRBJ2-7. TRBV21-1 is flagged as a pseudogene. The CDR3 length is 14 residues.

The gene calls are TRBV21-1 and TRBJ1-5. TRBV21-1 is described as a pseudogene. There are 16 residues in the CDR3. CDR3 sequence: CASSKGGEQGGQPQHF. CDR3 DNA: TGTGCCAGCAGCAAGGGCGGGGAACAGGGCGGTCAGCCCCAGCATTTT.

The chain employs TRBV9 and TRBJ1-3; D unresolved. Germline CDR1 and CDR2: SGDLS and YYNGEE. The CDR3 has 14 residues. Trimming pared 2 bases from V and 1 base from J, leaving 7 bases between. The CDR3 here is CASSVGRSGNTIYF. CDR3 coding DNA: TGTGCCAGCAGCGTCGGTAGGTCTGGAAACACCATATATTTT.

The V gene is TRBV6-5, the J gene TRBJ2-5; D call uncertain. The J call may be in error: the DNA end matches TRBJ2-7 better. Germline V gives CDR1 MNHEY, CDR2 SVGAGI. This CDR3 is 14 amino acids long. DNA of the CDR3: TGTGCCAGCAGTCCACTACCGTACTCCTACGAGCAGTACTTC. Amino acid sequence: CASSPLPYSYEQYF.

The chain is built from TRBV27 and TRBJ2-7, with TRBD2 matching over 7 bases. The CDR3 sequence is 16 residues long. The V gene end was trimmed by 1 base and the J gene end by 3 bases; junction bases not matched to a gene: 9. Germline-derived CDR1 and CDR2 are MNHEY and SMNVEV (reference sequence). The CDR3 region is CASSLYPTASGYEQYF. CDR3 nucleotide sequence: TGTGCCAGCAGTTTATACCCCACGGCTAGCGGCTACGAGCAGTACTTC.